Below, 25 T cell receptor beta chains from the same sample are listed, as sequenced in a study of T cells in Graves' hyperthyroidism and ophthalmopathy (dated by TCRdb to between 2017 and 2020). Library method: multiplex PCR. Instrument on record: Illumina HiSeq 2000. The TCR beta CDR3 regions were amplified from the RNA transcripts. The TCR CDR3 was subjected to a first round of RT-PCR using the HTBI primer set and the Qiagen OneStep RT-PCR kit. TCRdb took the public reads, trimmed them with fastp at Q25, ran MiXCR for clone calling and kept in-frame beta chains. Each entry is one CDR3 protein sequence, shown with its most common DNA and genes. The sample data list 300,000 to 500,000 distinct CDR3 sequences, and about an eighth of these were observed just once. The ten largest clonotypes hold around 27% of the sample. Material for sequencing was blood. These TCRs come from a man aged 45-60 years with Graves' ophthalmopathy.

About this clonotype: A much larger clonotype is one base distant, so this may be a read error. The chain joins TRBV30 to TRBJ2-3; 8 bases line up with TRBD2. CDR1 and CDR2 (germline): GTSNPN, SVGIG (reference sequence). This CDR3 is 14 amino acids long. CDR3 loop: CASDSGMKLGTQCF. As DNA, the CDR3 is TGTGCCTCAGATAGCGGGATGAAGCTTGGTACGCAGTGTTTT. Full variable domain (rest looked up from reference TRBV30 and TRBJ2-3): SQTIHQWPATLVQPVGSPLSLECTVEGTSNPNLYWYRQAAGRGLQLLFYSVGIGQISSEVPQNLSASRPQDRQFILSSKKLLLSDSGFYLCASDSGMKLGTQCFGPGTRLTVL.

This clonotype was observed at least ten times. The chain is built from TRBV3-1 and TRBJ1-2, with no clear D. V lost 6 bases to trimming and J lost 4 bases, with 9 bases between them. CDR1 and CDR2 (germline): LGHDT, YNNKEL (reference sequence). The CDR3 runs to 12 residues. For the CDR3, the DNA is TGTGCCAGCAGAAGCCCGGGCTATGGCTACACCTTC. It translates to CASRSPGYGYTF.

This clonotype was detected ten times or more. The chain combines TRBV5-6 with TRBJ2-1; a possible D gene is TRBD2 (5 bases). This CDR3 is built from 15 residues. CDR1 SGHDT and CDR2 YYEEEE come from the germline V gene. Deletions cut 4 bases from V and 1 base from J, with 12 bases between. CDR3 amino acids: CASSLGVVSYNEQFF. In DNA, the CDR3 is TGTGCCAGCAGCCTCGGGGTAGTTTCCTACAATGAGCAGTTCTTC.

The chain combines TRBV6-1 with TRBJ2-5; unclear D gene. V was shortened by 5 bases and J by 7 bases, with 11 bases between the two germline ends. CDR3 size: 12 residues. The germline V gene encodes CDR1 MNHNS and CDR2 SASEGT. The CDR3 sequence is CASSSTPGTQYF. The CDR3 nucleotides are TGTGCCAGCAGTTCTACACCGGGGACCCAGTACTTC.

This chain joins TRBV6-5 and TRBJ2-1, with 10 bases aligning to TRBD1. The CDR3 sequence is 18 residues long. V gave up 2 bases and J gave up 8 bases; unmatched junction bases: 15. Per the germline V gene, CDR1 is MNHEY and CDR2 is SVGAGI. DNA of the CDR3: TGTGCCAGCAGTTACGGGACAGGGGACGGGAGGGCCGTGGATGAGCAGTTCTTC. This encodes CASSYGTGDGRAVDEQFF.

In this sample, this clonotype turned up many times. This CDR3 reads CASSPGTGINQPQHF. The CDR3 DNA reads as TGTGCCAGCTCACCAGGGACAGGCATCAATCAGCCCCAGCATTTT. The rearrangement links TRBV18 to TRBJ1-5; 8 bases fit TRBD1. With V trimmed by 2 bases and J by 3 bases, 3 bases remained unmatched. The CDR3 runs 15 residues. Germline CDR1 KGHSH, CDR2 LQKENI.

This clonotype has a handful of counts. This sequence joins TRBV7-9 and TRBJ1-5; a possible D gene is TRBD1 (5 bases). This CDR3 region has 16 residues. V was shortened by 5 bases and J by 4 bases, with 18 bases between the two germline ends. Looked up from germline, CDR1 is SEHNR and CDR2 is FQNEAQ (reference sequence). The chain's CDR3 is CASSLGPSSPNQPQHF. CDR3 sequence (DNA): TGTGCCAGCAGCCTGGGACCCAGTTCCCCAAATCAGCCCCAGCATTTT.

The gene calls are TRBV5-5 and TRBJ1-5; D gene uncertain. Germline V gene lookup returns CDR1 SGHKS and CDR2 YYEKEE (reference sequence). Trimming removed 4 bases at V and 1 base at J, with 12 bases between. The CDR3 has 15 amino acids. For the CDR3, the DNA is TGTGCCAGCAGCACAGACATCCTGAGCAATCAGCCCCAGCATTTT. Protein product: CASSTDILSNQPQHF.

Comment on this clonotype: One junction end disagrees with the germline gene, perhaps due to a read error. The chain is built from TRBV7-2 and TRBJ2-3; D may be TRBD2 (6 bases). Germline V lookup: CDR1 SGHTA, CDR2 FQGNSA. The CDR3 loop spans 17 amino acids. The DNA for the CDR3 is TGTGCCAGCAGCTTAGGCGGGCTAGCGATGATCACAGATACGCGGTATTTT. This gives the protein CASSLGGLAMITDTRYF.

This clonotype was counted at least ten times. The rearrangement uses TRBV20-1 and TRBJ1-2; TRBD1 might be the D (5 bases). Germline V CDR1 and CDR2: DFQATT, SNEGSKA (reference sequence). CDR3 length: 14 amino acids. Between the trimmed V and J ends, which lost 1 base and 7 bases, there was a span of 16 bases. Here the CDR3 reads CSARGAGRWAGYTF. As DNA, the CDR3 is TGCAGTGCTAGAGGGGCAGGGCGCTGGGCTGGCTACACCTTC.

This clonotype was seen repeatedly, ten times or more. The chain recombines TRBV10-2 with TRBJ2-2, with D perhaps TRBD2 (7 bases). The germline V gene has CDR1 WSHSY and CDR2 SAAADI. This CDR3 contains 18 residues. Trimming took 2 bases from V and 0 from J, leaving 16 bases between them. The CDR3 sequence: CASSEVGGGTANTGELFF. CDR3 DNA sequence: TGCGCCAGCAGTGAGGTGGGAGGGGGTACTGCGAACACCGGGGAGCTGTTTTTT.

This clonotype was recorded a few times. V usage is TRBV20-1 and J usage is TRBJ1-2; 7 bases are shared with TRBD1. Per the germline V gene, CDR1 is DFQATT and CDR2 is SNEGSKA (reference sequence). With 2 bases clipped from V and 8 bases from J, the junction kept 8 bases outside the gene matches. The CDR3 runs to 13 residues. In DNA form, the CDR3 reads TGCAGTGCTAGACCACCGGGACAGAGCGGCTACACCTTC. This codes for CSARPPGQSGYTF.

This clonotype was observed many times. This rearrangement joins TRBV12-3 or TRBV12-4 to TRBJ1-1; tentatively, D is TRBD1 (6 bases). V was clipped by 1 base and J by 4 bases, with 10 bases between them. This CDR3 is 14 amino acids long. CDR3 in DNA: TGTGCCAGCAGTTTAGTCCGAGGGGGCACTGAAGCTTTCTTT. Residues: CASSLVRGGTEAFF.

This sequence joins TRBV20-1 and TRBJ1-3; possibly TRBD1 for D (5 bases). Per the germline V gene, CDR1 is DFQATT and CDR2 is SNEGSKA (reference sequence). This CDR3 region has 14 residues. Trimming stripped 0 bases from V and 2 bases from J, with 8 bases between. CDR3 DNA sequence: TGCAGTGCTAGAGACGACAGAACTGGAAACACCATATATTTT. The encoded protein is CSARDDRTGNTIYF.

The V gene is TRBV13, the J gene TRBJ1-4, with D perhaps matching TRBD1 (6 bases). Trimming pared 2 bases from V and 6 bases from J, leaving 16 bases between. The CDR3 has 16 residues. The germline gives CDR1 PRHDT, CDR2 FYEKMQ (reference sequence). CDR3 coding DNA: TGTGCCAGCAGCTTACGAGACTGGGGGGCGGATGAAAAACTGTTTTTT. Amino acid sequence: CASSLRDWGADEKLFF.

Concerning this clonotype itself: This sequence may be a read error, since a much larger clone differs from it by one base. The CDR3 DNA is TGTGCCACCAGTGATTCGATGGACAGTAGATACACCTTC. It yields the protein CATSDSMDSRYTF. The V and J genes are TRBV24-1 and TRBJ1-2; D possibly corresponds to TRBD1 (6 bases). V was shortened by 2 bases and J by 11 bases, with 14 bases between the two germline ends. The CDR3 has 13 residues. Germline lookup yields CDR1 KGHDR and CDR2 SFDVKD.

Many counts were recorded for this clonotype. V gene TRBV2 combines with J gene TRBJ2-7; a possible D gene is TRBD2 (6 bases). CDR3 length equals 13 residues. Trimming stripped 4 bases from V and 4 bases from J, with 11 bases between. Germline CDR1 and CDR2: SNHLY and FYNNEI. The CDR3 coding sequence is TGTGCCAGCAGTGTTGAAGGGAGGTACGAGCAGTACTTC. Protein: CASSVEGRYEQYF.

This clonotype was detected a few times. The chain recombines TRBV5-1 with TRBJ2-5; D not resolved. V lost 4 bases and J 0 bases, leaving 13 bases between the germline ends. The germline gives CDR1 SGHRS, CDR2 YFSETQ. The CDR3 runs 15 residues. The CDR3 sequence is CASSAGRQYQETQYF. CDR3 bases: TGCGCCAGCAGCGCAGGACGCCAATACCAAGAGACCCAGTACTTC.

The J gene is TRBJ1-2, the V gene TRBV30; a possible D gene is TRBD1 (6 bases). This CDR3 contains 13 residues. The V end was cut by 1 base, the J end by 8 bases, with 14 bases between. Germline values: CDR1 GTSNPN, CDR2 SVGIG (reference sequence). CDR3 region: CAWSAEGGGGYTF. In nucleotides, the CDR3 is TGTGCCTGGAGTGCCGAGGGGGGGGGGGGCTACACCTTC.

This clonotype has a handful of counts. The chain recombines TRBV19 with TRBJ2-3; D not resolved. This CDR3 has 15 residues. Trimming left V 5 bases short and J 1 base short, with 13 bases between. Germline-derived CDR1 and CDR2 are LNHDA and SQIVND (reference sequence). This chain's CDR3 is CASSYSGSRTDTQYF. In nucleotides, the CDR3 is TGTGCCAGTAGTTATTCAGGATCCCGCACAGATACGCAGTATTTT.

The table lists this clonotype with many counts. This chain uses TRBV5-1 with TRBJ2-1, with 10 bases fitting TRBD2. Per germline, CDR1 SGHRS and CDR2 YFSETQ. The length of the CDR3 is 17 residues. V gave up 4 bases and J gave up 2 bases; unmatched junction bases: 9. This chain's CDR3 is CASSPGGSGRTYNEQFF. The CDR3 DNA is TGCGCCAGCAGCCCGGGCGGTAGCGGGAGGACCTACAATGAGCAGTTCTTC. The variable domain in full, completed from reference TRBV5-1 and TRBJ2-1, reads KAGVTQTPRYLIKTRGQQVTLSCSPISGHRSVSWYQQTPGQGLQFLFEYFSETQRNKGNFPGRFSGRQFSNSRSEMNVSTLELGDSALYLCASSPGGSGRTYNEQFFGPGTRLTVL.

This clonotype was counted many times. V usage is TRBV5-5 and J usage is TRBJ1-2, with no clear D. The length of the CDR3 is 11 residues. From germline, CDR1 is SGHKS and CDR2 YYEKEE (reference sequence). V lost 3 bases and J lost 6, with 6 bases in between. The CDR3 is CASSSKNGYTF. The CDR3 nucleotides read TGTGCCAGCAGCTCGAAAAATGGCTACACCTTC.

In this sample, this clonotype turned up many times. CDR3 residues: CASSLIKGSADTQYF. CDR3 DNA sequence: TGTGCCAGCAGCCTGATAAAAGGGAGCGCAGATACGCAGTATTTT. The V call is TRBV12-3 or TRBV12-4, the J call TRBJ2-3; the D gene is possibly TRBD2 (5 bases). V lost 6 bases, J lost 4 bases, and 17 bases lay in between. This CDR3 region has 15 residues.

This clonotype has only a few counts. V is TRBV5-1 and J is TRBJ2-5; either TRBD1 or TRBD2 may fit D (5 bases each). The CDR3 has 15 amino acids. The V gene lost 3 bases and the J gene lost 1 base, with 13 bases spanning the gap. Germline V gene lookup returns CDR1 SGHRS and CDR2 YFSETQ. In nucleotides, the CDR3 is TGCGCCAGCAGCTCCTCCGGGACCAGCCAAGAGACCCAGTACTTC. Protein sequence: CASSSSGTSQETQYF.

This clonotype was recorded at least ten times. This chain joins TRBV18 and TRBJ2-1, with 7 bases matching TRBD2. The length of the CDR3 is 15 residues. Trimming removed 1 base from V and 4 bases from J; junction bases left unmatched: 4. Germline V CDR1 and CDR2: KGHSH, LQKENI. CDR3: CASSPRTSEYNEQFF. CDR3 nucleotide sequence: TGTGCCAGCTCACCACGAACTAGCGAGTACAATGAGCAGTTCTTC. Filled out from reference TRBV18 and TRBJ2-1, the complete variable domain reads NAGVMQNPRHLVRRRGQEARLRCSPMKGHSHVYWYRQLPEEGLKFMVYLQKENIIDESGMPKERFSAEFPKEGPSILRIQQVVRGDSAAYFCASSPRTSEYNEQFFGPGTRLTVL.